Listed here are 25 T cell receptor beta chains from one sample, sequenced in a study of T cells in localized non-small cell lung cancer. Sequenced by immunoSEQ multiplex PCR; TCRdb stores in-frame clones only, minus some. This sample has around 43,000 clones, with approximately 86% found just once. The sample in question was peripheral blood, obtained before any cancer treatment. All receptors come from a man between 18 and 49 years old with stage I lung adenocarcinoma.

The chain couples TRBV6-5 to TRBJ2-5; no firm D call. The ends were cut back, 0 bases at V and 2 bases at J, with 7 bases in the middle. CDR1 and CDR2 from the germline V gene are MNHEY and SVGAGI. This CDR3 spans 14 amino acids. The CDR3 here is CASSYSETQETQYF. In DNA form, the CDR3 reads TGTGCCAGCAGTTACTCGGAGACGCAAGAGACCCAGTACTTC.

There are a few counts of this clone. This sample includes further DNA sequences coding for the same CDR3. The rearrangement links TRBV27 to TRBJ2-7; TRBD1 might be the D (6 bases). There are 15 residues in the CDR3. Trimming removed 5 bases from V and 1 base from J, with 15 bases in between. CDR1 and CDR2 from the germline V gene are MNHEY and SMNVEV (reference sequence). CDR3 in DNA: TGTGCCAGCAGTACATCCGGGACACGATCCTACGAGCAGTACTTC. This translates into CASSTSGTRSYEQYF.

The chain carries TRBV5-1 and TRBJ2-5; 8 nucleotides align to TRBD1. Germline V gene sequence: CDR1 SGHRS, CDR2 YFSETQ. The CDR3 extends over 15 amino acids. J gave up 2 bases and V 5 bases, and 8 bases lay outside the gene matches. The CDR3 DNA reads TGCGCCAGCAGGATGACAGGGGCCCTTCAAGAGACCCAGTACTTC. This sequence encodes CASRMTGALQETQYF. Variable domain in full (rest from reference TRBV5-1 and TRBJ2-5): KAGVTQTPRYLIKTRGQQVTLSCSPISGHRSVSWYQQTPGQGLQFLFEYFSETQRNKGNFPGRFSGRQFSNSRSEMNVSTLELGDSALYLCASRMTGALQETQYFGPGTRLLVL.

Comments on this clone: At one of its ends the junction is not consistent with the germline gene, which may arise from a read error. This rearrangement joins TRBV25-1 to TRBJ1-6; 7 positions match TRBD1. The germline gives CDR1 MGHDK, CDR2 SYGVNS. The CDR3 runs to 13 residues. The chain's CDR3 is CASGDRVYSPLHF. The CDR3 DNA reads TGTGCCAGCGGTGACAGGGTTTACTCACCCCTCCACTTT.

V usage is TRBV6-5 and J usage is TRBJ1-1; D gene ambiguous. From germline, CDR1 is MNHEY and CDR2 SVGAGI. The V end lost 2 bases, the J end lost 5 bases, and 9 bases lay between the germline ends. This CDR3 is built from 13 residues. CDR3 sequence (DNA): TGTGCCAGCAGTTACGGCCGGGAGACTGAAGCTTTCTTT. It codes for CASSYGRETEAFF.

The CDR3: CASSHIDSRVGEQYF. CDR3 sequence (DNA): TGCGCCAGCAGCCATATTGACTCCAGGGTGGGCGAGCAGTACTTC. The V call is TRBV4-1, the J call TRBJ2-7; D is possibly TRBD1 (5 bases). V dropped 3 bases and J dropped 6 bases, with 18 bases sitting between them. Germline-derived CDR1 and CDR2 are MGHRA and YSYEKL. The CDR3 runs to 15 residues.

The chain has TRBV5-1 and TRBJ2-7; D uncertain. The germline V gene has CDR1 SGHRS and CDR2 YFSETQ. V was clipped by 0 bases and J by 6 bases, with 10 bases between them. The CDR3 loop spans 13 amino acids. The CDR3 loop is CASSLELDVEQYF. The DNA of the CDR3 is TGCGCCAGCAGCTTGGAGCTAGACGTCGAGCAGTACTTC.

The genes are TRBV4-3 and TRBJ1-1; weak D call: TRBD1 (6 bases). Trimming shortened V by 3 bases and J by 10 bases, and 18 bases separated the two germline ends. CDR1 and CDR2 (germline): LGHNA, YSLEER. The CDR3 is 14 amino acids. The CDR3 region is CASSQGNGGLGAFF. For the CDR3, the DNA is TGCGCCAGCAGCCAGGGGAATGGGGGGCTGGGAGCTTTCTTT.

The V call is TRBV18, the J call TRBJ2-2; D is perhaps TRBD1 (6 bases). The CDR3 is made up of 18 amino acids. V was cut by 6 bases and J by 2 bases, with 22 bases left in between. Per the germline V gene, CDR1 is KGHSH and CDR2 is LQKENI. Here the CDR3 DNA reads TGTGCCAGCTCTTGGCTAGGACAGACGCGAGCTAACACCGGGGAGCTGTTTTTT. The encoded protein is CASSWLGQTRANTGELFF.

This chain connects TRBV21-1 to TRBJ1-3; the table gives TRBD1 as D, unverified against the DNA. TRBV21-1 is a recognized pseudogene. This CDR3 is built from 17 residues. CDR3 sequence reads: CASSLRLPPQAGNTIYF. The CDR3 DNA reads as TGTGCCAGCAGCCTCAGGCTCCCCCCACAGGCTGGAAACACCATATATTTT.

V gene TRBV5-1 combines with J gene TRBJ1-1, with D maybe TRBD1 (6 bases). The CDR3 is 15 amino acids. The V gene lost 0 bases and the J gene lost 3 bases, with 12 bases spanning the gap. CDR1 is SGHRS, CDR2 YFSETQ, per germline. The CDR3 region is CASSLEPGVDTEAFF. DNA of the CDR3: TGCGCCAGCAGCTTGGAGCCAGGGGTGGACACTGAAGCTTTCTTT. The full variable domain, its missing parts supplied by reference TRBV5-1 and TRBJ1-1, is KAGVTQTPRYLIKTRGQQVTLSCSPISGHRSVSWYQQTPGQGLQFLFEYFSETQRNKGNFPGRFSGRQFSNSRSEMNVSTLELGDSALYLCASSLEPGVDTEAFFGQGTRLTVV.

CDR3 sequence (DNA): TGTGCCAGTAGTTACTTCGGGAATGAGCAGTTCTTC. Translation: CASSYFGNEQFF. The gene calls are TRBV19 and TRBJ2-1; D ambiguous. This CDR3 is built from 12 residues. V shed 5 bases and J shed 7 bases, with 9 bases lying between them. Germline V gives CDR1 LNHDA, CDR2 SQIVND (reference sequence).

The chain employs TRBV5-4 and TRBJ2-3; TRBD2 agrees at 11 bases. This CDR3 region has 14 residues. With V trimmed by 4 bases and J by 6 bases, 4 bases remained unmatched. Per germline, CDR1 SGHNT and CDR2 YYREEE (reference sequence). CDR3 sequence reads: CASSPRTSGDTQYF. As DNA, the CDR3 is TGTGCCAGCAGCCCTCGGACTAGCGGGGATACGCAGTATTTT.

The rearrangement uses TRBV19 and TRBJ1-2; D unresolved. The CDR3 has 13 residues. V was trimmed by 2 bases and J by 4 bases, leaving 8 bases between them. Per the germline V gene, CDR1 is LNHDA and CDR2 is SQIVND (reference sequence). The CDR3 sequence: CASSISGSYGYTF. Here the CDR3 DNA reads TGTGCCAGTAGTATATCCGGATCCTATGGCTACACCTTC. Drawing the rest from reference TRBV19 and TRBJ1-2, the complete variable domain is DGGITQSPKYLFRKEGQNVTLSCEQNLNHDAMYWYRQDPGQGLRLIYYSQIVNDFQKGDIAEGYSVSREKKESFPLTVTSAQKNPTAFYLCASSISGSYGYTFGSGTRLTVV.

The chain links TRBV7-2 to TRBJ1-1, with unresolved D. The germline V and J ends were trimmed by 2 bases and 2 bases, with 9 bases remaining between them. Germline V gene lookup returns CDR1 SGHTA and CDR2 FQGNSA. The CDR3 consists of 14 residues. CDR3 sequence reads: CASSLSAANTEAFF. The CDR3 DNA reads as TGTGCCAGCAGCTTATCGGCGGCAAACACTGAAGCTTTCTTT.

CDR3 loop: CASSLSTSGVELANQPQHF. Written as DNA, the CDR3 is TGTGCCAGCAGCTTGTCGACGTCCGGGGTAGAGTTAGCAAATCAGCCCCAGCATTTT. J is TRBJ1-5 and V is TRBV5-6; D uncertain. The germline CDR1 and CDR2 sequences are SGHDT and YYEEEE. Trimming pared 1 base from V and 4 bases from J, leaving 24 bases between. The CDR3 has 19 amino acids.

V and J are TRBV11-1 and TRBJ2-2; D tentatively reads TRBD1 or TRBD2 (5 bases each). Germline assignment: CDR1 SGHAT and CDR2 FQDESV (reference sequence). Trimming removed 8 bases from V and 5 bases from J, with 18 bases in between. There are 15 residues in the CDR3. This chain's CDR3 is CASSPSGTPTGELFF. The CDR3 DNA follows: TGTGCCAGCTCGCCCTCCGGGACCCCGACCGGGGAGCTGTTTTTT.

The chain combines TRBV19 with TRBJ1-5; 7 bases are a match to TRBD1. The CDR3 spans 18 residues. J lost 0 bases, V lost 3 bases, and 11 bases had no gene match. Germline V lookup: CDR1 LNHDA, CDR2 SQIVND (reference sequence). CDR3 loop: CASSMGGDRVYSNQPQHF. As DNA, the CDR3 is TGTGCCAGTAGTATGGGGGGCGACAGGGTCTATAGCAATCAGCCCCAGCATTTT.

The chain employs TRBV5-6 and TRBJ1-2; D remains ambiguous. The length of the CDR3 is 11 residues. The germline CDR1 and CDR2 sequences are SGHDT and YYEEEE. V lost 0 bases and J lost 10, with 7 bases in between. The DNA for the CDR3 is TGTGCCAGCAGCTTGGAAGGCCTCTACACCTTC. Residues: CASSLEGLYTF.

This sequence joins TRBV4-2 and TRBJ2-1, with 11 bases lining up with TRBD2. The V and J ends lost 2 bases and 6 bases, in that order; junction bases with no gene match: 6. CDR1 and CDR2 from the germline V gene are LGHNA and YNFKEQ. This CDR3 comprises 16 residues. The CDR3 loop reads CASSQRLAGLGNEQFF. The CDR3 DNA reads TGTGCCAGCAGCCAAAGACTAGCGGGGCTGGGCAATGAGCAGTTCTTC.

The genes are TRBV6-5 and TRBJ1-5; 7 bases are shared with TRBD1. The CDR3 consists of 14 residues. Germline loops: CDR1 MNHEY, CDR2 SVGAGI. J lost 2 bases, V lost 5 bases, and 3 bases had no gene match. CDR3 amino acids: CASSLTGGNQPQHF. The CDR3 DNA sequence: TGTGCCAGCAGTCTCACAGGGGGCAATCAGCCCCAGCATTTT.

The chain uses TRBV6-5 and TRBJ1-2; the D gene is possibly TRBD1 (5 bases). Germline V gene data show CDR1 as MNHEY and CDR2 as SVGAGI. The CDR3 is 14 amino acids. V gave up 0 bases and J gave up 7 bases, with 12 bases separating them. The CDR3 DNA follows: TGTGCCAGCAGTTACTCGATTACAGGCGCTGGCTACACCTTC. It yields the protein CASSYSITGAGYTF.

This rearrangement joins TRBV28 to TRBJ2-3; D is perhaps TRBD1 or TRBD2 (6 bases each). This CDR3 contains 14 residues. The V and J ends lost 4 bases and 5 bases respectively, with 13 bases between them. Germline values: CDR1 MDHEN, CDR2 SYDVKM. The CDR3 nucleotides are TGTGCCAGCAGTTCGCCGGGGGCCAAAGATACGCAGTATTTT. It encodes CASSSPGAKDTQYF.

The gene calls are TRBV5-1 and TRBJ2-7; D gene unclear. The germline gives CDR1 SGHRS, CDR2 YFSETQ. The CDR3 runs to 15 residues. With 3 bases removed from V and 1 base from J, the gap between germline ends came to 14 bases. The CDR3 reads CASSSTTGLSYEQYF. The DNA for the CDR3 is TGCGCCAGCAGCTCGACAACCGGGCTGTCCTACGAGCAGTACTTC.

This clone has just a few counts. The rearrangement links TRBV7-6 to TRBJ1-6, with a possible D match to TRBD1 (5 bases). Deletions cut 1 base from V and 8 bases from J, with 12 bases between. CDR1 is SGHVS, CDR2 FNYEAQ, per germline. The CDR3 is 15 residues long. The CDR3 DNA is TGTGCCAGCAGCTTAGGAAGGGGTGAAGATTCACCCCTCCACTTT. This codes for CASSLGRGEDSPLHF.